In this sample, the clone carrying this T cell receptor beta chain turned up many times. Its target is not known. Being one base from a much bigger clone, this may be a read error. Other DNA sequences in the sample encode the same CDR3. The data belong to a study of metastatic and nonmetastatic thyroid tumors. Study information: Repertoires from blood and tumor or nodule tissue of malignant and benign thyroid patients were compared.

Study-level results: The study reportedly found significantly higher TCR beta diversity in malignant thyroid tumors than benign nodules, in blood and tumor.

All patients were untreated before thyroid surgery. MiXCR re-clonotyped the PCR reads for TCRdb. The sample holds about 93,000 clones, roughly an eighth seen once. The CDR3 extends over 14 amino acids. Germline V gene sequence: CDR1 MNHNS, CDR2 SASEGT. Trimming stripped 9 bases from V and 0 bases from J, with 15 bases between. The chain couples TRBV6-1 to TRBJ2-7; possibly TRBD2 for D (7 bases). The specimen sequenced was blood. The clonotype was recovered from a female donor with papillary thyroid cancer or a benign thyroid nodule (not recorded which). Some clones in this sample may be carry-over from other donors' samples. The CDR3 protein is CASRGLADSYEQYF. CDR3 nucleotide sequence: TGTGCCAGTCGGGGGCTAGCGGACTCCTACGAGCAGTACTTC.